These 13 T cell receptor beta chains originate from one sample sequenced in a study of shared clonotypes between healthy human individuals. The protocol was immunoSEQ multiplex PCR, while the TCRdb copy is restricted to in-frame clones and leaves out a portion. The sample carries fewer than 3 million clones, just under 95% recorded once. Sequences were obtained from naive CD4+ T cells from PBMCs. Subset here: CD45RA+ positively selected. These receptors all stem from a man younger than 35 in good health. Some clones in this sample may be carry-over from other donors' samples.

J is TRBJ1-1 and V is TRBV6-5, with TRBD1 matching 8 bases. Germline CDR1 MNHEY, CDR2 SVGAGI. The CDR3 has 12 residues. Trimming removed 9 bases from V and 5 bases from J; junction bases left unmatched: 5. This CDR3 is CASGQGQTEAFF. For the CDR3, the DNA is TGTGCCAGTGGACAGGGTCAAACTGAAGCTTTCTTT.

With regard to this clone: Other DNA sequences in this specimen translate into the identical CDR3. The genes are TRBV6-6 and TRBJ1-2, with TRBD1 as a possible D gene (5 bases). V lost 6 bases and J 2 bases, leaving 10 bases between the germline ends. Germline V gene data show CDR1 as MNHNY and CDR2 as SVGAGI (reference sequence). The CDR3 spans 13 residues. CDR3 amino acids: CASSRDSNYGYTF. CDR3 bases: TGTGCCAGCAGCCGAGACAGCAACTATGGCTACACCTTC.

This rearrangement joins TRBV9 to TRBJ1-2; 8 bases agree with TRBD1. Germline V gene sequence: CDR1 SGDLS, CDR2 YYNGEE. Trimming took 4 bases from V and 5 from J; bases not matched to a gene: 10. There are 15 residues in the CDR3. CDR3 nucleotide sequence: TGTGCCAGCAGCCCACGGGACAGGATGATTTATGGCTACACCTTC. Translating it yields CASSPRDRMIYGYTF.

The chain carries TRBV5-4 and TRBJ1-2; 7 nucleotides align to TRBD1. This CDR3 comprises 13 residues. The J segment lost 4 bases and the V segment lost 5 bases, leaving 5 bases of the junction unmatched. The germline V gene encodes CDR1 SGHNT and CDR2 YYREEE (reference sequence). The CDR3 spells CASSSDRFYGYTF. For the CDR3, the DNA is TGTGCCAGCAGTTCGGACAGGTTCTATGGCTACACCTTC.

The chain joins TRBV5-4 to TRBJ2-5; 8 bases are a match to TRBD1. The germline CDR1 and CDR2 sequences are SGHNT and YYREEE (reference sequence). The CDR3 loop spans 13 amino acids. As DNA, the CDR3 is TGTGTTAGCTGGGACAGGTCGGGGGAGACCCAGTACTTC. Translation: CVSWDRSGETQYF.

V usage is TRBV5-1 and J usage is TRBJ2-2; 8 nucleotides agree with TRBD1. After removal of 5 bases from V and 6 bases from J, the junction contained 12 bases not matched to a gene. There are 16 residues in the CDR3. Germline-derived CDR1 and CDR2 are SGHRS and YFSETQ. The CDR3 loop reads CASRYGQGDDAGELFF. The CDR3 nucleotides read TGCGCCAGCAGGTACGGACAGGGTGACGATGCCGGGGAGCTGTTTTTT.

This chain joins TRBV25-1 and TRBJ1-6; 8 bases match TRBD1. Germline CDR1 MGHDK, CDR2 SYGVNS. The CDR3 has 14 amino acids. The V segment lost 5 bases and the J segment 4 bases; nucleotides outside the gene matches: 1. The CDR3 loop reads CASSRQGYNSPLHF. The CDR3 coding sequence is TGTGCCAGCAGTAGACAGGGGTATAATTCACCCCTCCACTTT.

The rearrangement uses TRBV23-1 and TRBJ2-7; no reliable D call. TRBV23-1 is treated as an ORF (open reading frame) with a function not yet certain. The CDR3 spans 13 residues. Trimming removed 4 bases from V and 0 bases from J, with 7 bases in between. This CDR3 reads CASSRSGSYEQYF. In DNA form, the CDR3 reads TGCGCCAGCAGTCGGTCAGGCTCCTACGAGCAGTACTTC.

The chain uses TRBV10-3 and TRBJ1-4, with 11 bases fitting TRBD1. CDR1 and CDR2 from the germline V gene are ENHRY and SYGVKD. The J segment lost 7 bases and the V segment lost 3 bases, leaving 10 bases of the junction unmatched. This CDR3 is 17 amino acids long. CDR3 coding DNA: TGTGCCATCAGTGATTCAAAAGGGGACAGGGGGAGTGAAAAACTGTTTTTT. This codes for CAISDSKGDRGSEKLFF.

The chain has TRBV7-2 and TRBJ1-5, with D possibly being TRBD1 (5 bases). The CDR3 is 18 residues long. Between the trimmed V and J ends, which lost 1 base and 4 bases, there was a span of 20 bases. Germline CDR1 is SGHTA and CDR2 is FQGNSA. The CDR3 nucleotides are TGTGCCAGCAGCTTAGAACCCCCGGGGCTGGGCGGGAATCAGCCCCAGCATTTT. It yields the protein CASSLEPPGLGGNQPQHF.

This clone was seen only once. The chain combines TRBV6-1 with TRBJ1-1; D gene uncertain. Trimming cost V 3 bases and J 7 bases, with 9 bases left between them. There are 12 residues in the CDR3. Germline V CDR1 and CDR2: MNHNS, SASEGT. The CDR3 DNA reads TGTGCCAGCAGTGAGGAGCAGATTGAAGCTTTCTTT. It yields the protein CASSEEQIEAFF.

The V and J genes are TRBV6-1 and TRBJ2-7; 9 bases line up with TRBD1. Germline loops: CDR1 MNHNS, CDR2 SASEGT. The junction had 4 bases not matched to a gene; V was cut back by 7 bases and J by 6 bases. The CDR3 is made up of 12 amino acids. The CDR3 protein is CASTRDRVEQYF. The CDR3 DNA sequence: TGTGCCAGCACTAGGGACAGGGTCGAGCAGTACTTC.

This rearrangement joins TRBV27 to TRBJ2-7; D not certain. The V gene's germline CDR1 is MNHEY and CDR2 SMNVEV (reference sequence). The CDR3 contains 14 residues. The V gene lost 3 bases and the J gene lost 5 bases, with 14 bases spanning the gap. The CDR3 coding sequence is TGTGCCAGCAGTTTTACCCCGGACCTTAACGAGCAGTACTTC. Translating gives CASSFTPDLNEQYF.